Following are 17 T cell receptor beta chains from one sample sequenced in a study of T cell responses to AZD1222 COVID-19 vaccine. TCRdb's copy holds only in-frame clones and misses some; the assay was immunoSEQ multiplex PCR. The repertoire holds over 150,000 clones, roughly 92% seen once, with under 11% in the top ten. Sequenced material: peripheral blood, taken on day 0 of AZD1222 vaccination. These receptors all stem from an adult in good health.

As DNA, the CDR3 is TGTGCCAGCAGTACGCTACGGGATCCCCGTCAGCCCCAGCATTTT. Translation: CASSTLRDPRQPQHF. The chain couples TRBV6-5 to TRBJ1-5; no reliable D call. V shed 5 bases and J shed 6 bases, with 17 bases lying between them. Germline CDR1 is MNHEY and CDR2 is SVGAGI. The CDR3 runs to 15 residues.

This chain uses TRBV9 with TRBJ1-1; the D is unclear. Per the germline V gene, CDR1 is SGDLS and CDR2 is YYNGEE. V lost 0 bases and J lost 8, with 11 bases in between. CDR3 size: 13 residues. This CDR3 is CASSVVSGSEAFF. The CDR3 nucleotides read TGTGCCAGCAGCGTAGTATCGGGCAGCGAAGCTTTCTTT.

This chain connects TRBV28 to TRBJ1-1; the D gene is possibly TRBD1 (5 bases). Per the germline V gene, CDR1 is MDHEN and CDR2 is SYDVKM. V gave up 3 bases and J gave up 4 bases, with 12 bases separating them. The CDR3 spans 14 residues. The DNA of the CDR3 is TGTGCCAGCAGTTTGACCAGGGTAGGCACTGAAGCTTTCTTT. Encoded protein: CASSLTRVGTEAFF.

The chain has TRBV27 and TRBJ1-5; D is uncertain. Between the trimmed V and J ends, which lost 6 bases and 0 bases, there was a span of 15 bases. The CDR3 covers 16 residues. CDR1 and CDR2 (germline): MNHEY, SMNVEV (reference sequence). Here the CDR3 reads CASSPRREYSNQPQHF. CDR3 bases: TGTGCCAGCAGCCCAAGGAGAGAATATAGCAATCAGCCCCAGCATTTT.

V gene TRBV3-1 (or the pseudogene TRBV3-2) combines with J gene TRBJ2-7, with unresolved D. CDR3 size: 13 residues. Trimming pared 2 bases from V and 0 bases from J, leaving 5 bases between. Germline CDR1 is LGHDT and CDR2 is YNNKEL (reference sequence). CDR3 in amino acids: CASSQRFSYEQYF. The CDR3 region has the DNA TGTGCCAGCAGCCAACGGTTCTCCTACGAGCAGTACTTC.

This clone is a singleton in its sample. The chain is built from TRBV7-8 and TRBJ1-6, with a possible D match to TRBD1 (6 bases). The CDR3 runs to 13 residues. The germline CDR1 and CDR2 sequences are SGHVS and FQNEAQ. The V gene lost 5 bases and the J gene lost 9 bases, with 11 bases spanning the gap. The CDR3 is CASSEQGASPLHF. In DNA, the CDR3 is TGTGCCAGCAGCGAACAGGGCGCTTCACCCCTCCACTTT.

This chain connects TRBV4-1 to TRBJ2-5; tentative D call: TRBD2 (5 bases). Germline V gives CDR1 MGHRA, CDR2 YSYEKL. The V and J ends lost 4 bases and 4 bases respectively, with 10 bases between them. CDR3 length equals 13 residues. CDR3: CASSLGVRETQYF. CDR3 coding DNA: TGCGCCAGCAGCCTGGGAGTTCGAGAGACCCAGTACTTC.

V and J are TRBV11-2 and TRBJ2-7, with a tentative D call TRBD1 (5 bases). The germline V and J ends were trimmed by 4 bases and 6 bases, with 22 bases remaining between them. The CDR3 is 16 amino acids. The germline V gene has CDR1 SGHAT and CDR2 FQNNGV. CDR3 coding DNA: TGTGCCAGCAGCTCACCTTTTGGGGCGATCGTTGCCGAGCAGTACTTC. It specifies CASSSPFGAIVAEQYF.

The genes are TRBV18 and TRBJ1-2; a weak D match, TRBD1 (6 bases). V was cut by 2 bases and J by 4 bases, with 11 bases left in between. Germline CDR1 KGHSH, CDR2 LQKENI. This CDR3 spans 14 amino acids. CDR3 residues: CASSPTGHSYGYTF. The CDR3 DNA sequence: TGTGCCAGCTCACCAACGGGACACTCCTATGGCTACACCTTC.

The genes are TRBV6-2 or TRBV6-3 and TRBJ2-3, with a weak D call TRBD1 (6 bases). This CDR3 has 18 residues. V dropped 2 bases and J dropped 3 bases, with 21 bases sitting between them. The germline V gene encodes CDR1 MNHEY and CDR2 SVGEGT. The CDR3 loop reads CASSYKGVRPRATDTQYF. CDR3 sequence (DNA): TGTGCCAGCAGTTACAAGGGGGTTCGGCCACGCGCGACAGATACGCAGTATTTT.

This rearrangement joins TRBV2 to TRBJ1-5; D may be TRBD1 (5 bases). CDR3 size: 16 residues. Germline V lookup: CDR1 SNHLY, CDR2 FYNNEI. The ends were cut back, 6 bases at V and 0 bases at J, with 15 bases in the middle. The CDR3 sequence is CASSITGTVSNQPQHF. For the CDR3, the DNA is TGTGCCAGCAGCATAACCGGGACGGTTAGCAATCAGCCCCAGCATTTT.

The chain combines TRBV12-5 with TRBJ2-1, with D possibly being TRBD1 (6 bases). The germline CDR1 and CDR2 sequences are LGHNT and FRNRAP. V was trimmed by 0 bases and J by 3 bases, leaving 12 bases between them. The CDR3 contains 16 residues. The chain's CDR3 is CASGLVLGGRYNEQFF. CDR3 in DNA: TGTGCTAGTGGTTTGGTACTTGGGGGCCGCTACAATGAGCAGTTCTTC. Full variable domain (missing parts from reference TRBV12-5 and TRBJ2-1): DARVTQTPRHKVTEMGQEVTMRCQPILGHNTVFWYRQTMMQGLELLAYFRNRAPLDDSGMPKDRFSAEMPDATLATLKIQPSEPRDSAVYFCASGLVLGGRYNEQFFGPGTRLTVL.

This chain connects TRBV5-4 to TRBJ2-3, with 7 bases identical to TRBD2. This CDR3 comprises 16 residues. The germline V gene encodes CDR1 SGHNT and CDR2 YYREEE (reference sequence). The ends lost 3 bases at V and 1 base at J; junction bases unmatched: 8. The CDR3 bases are TGTGCCAGCAGCTCCCTGAGGGCGGGAGGCACAGATACGCAGTATTTT. It translates to CASSSLRAGGTDTQYF.

The CDR3 loop is CASRRDGPTDTQYF. Here the CDR3 DNA reads TGTGCCAGTAGACGGGACGGACCCACAGATACGCAGTATTTT. The J gene is TRBJ2-3, the V gene TRBV19; D tentatively fits TRBD1 or TRBD2 (5 bases each). The V end was cut by 6 bases, the J end by 2 bases, with 12 bases between. Germline CDR1 LNHDA, CDR2 SQIVND (reference sequence). The CDR3 contains 14 residues.

This rearrangement joins TRBV30 to TRBJ2-2, with D maybe TRBD2 (5 bases). Trimming pared 0 bases from V and 1 base from J, leaving 15 bases between. Looked up from germline, CDR1 is GTSNPN and CDR2 is SVGIG (reference sequence). The CDR3 length is 17 residues. The CDR3 region has the DNA TGTGCCTGGAGTGTACGAGGGAAATATTGGAACACCGGGGAGCTGTTTTTT. It specifies CAWSVRGKYWNTGELFF.

The V and J genes are TRBV7-3 and TRBJ2-2, with TRBD1 matching over 8 bases. Trimming cost V 4 bases and J 2 bases; bases outside gene matches: 3. CDR3 length equals 15 residues. Per germline, CDR1 SGHTA and CDR2 FQGTGA. CDR3 region: CASSSDRANTGELFF. The CDR3 DNA follows: TGTGCCAGCAGCTCGGACAGGGCCAACACCGGGGAGCTGTTTTTT.

V is TRBV4-1 and J is TRBJ2-7, with D perhaps assigned TRBD1 or TRBD2 (5 bases each). Trimming shortened V by 4 bases and J by 0 bases, and 10 bases separated the two germline ends. This CDR3 is built from 14 residues. Germline V CDR1 and CDR2: MGHRA, YSYEKL. The CDR3 nucleotides are TGCGCCAGCAGCCTCGGGACCGCCTCCTACGAGCAGTACTTC. This sequence encodes CASSLGTASYEQYF.